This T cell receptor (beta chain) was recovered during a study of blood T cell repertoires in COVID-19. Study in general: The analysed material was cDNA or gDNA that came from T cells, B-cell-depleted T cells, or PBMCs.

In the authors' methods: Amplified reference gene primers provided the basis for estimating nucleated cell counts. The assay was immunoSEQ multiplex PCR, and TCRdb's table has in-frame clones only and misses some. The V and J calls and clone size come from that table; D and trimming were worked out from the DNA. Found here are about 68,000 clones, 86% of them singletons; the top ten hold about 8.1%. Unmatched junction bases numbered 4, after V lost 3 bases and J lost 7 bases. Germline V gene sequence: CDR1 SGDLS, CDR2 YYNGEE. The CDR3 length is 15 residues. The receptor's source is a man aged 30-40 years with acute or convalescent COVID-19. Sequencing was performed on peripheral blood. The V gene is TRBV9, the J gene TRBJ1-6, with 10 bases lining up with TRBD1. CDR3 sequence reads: CASSGGTGENSPLHF. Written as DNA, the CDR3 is TGTGCCAGCAGCGGGGGGACAGGGGAGAATTCACCCCTCCACTTT.